Presented here are 3 T cell receptor beta chains from one specimen sequenced in a study of blood T cell repertoires in COVID-19. Produced via immunoSEQ multiplex PCR; TCRdb's table is partial and in-frame only. The table lists 400,000 to 450,000 clones, 70% to 90% of them singletons. Sample: peripheral blood. The source of these receptors is a man between 18 and 35 years old with COVID-19, enrolled during active disease.

The J gene is TRBJ2-7, the V gene TRBV7-2; a weak D match, TRBD1 (6 bases). The CDR3 loop spans 12 amino acids. Trimming shortened V by 1 base and J by 6 bases, and 7 bases separated the two germline ends. Germline values: CDR1 SGHTA, CDR2 FQGNSA. The CDR3 reads CASSLDRVEQYF. Written as DNA, the CDR3 is TGTGCCAGCAGCTTAGACAGGGTCGAGCAGTACTTC.

V is TRBV12-3 or TRBV12-4 and J is TRBJ1-2; 11 nucleotides align to TRBD1. This CDR3 has 13 amino acids. J was trimmed by 6 bases and V by 6 bases; bases with no gene match: 3. This CDR3 reads CASRGQGANGYTF. The CDR3 DNA reads as TGTGCCAGCAGAGGACAGGGGGCGAATGGCTACACCTTC.

V gene TRBV10-1 combines with J gene TRBJ2-3; 13 bases line up with TRBD2. The CDR3 contains 16 residues. V shed 4 bases, J shed 4 bases, and the junction held 5 bases outside the gene matches. The germline V gene has CDR1 WNHNN and CDR2 SYGVQD (reference sequence). The CDR3 bases are TGCGCCAGCAGTGCGGGGACTAGCGGGATTTCAGATACGCAGTATTTT. Encoded protein: CASSAGTSGISDTQYF.